This T cell receptor (beta chain) emerged from a study of CD8 T cells in ankylosing spondylitis. General study findings and limits: Earlier studies detected some motif variants in reactive arthritis synovial fluid and blood. Ankylosing spondylitis blood appeared to carry a characteristic TCR beta motif of several highly homologous variants.

By quantitative 5'-RACE with molecular barcodes, the TCR beta libraries were made. TCRdb re-called the 5' RACE reads with MiXCR, one entry per CDR3 protein. The data contain some 250,000 distinct CDR3 sequences, roughly a tenth of them singletons. This clonotype was seen at least ten times. The target antigen is unknown. This CDR3 comprises 16 residues. The germline CDR1 and CDR2 sequences are MDHEN and SYDVKM. With V trimmed by 5 bases and J by 4 bases, 9 bases remained unmatched. This TCR was recovered from a male donor with ankylosing spondylitis or in good health (not recorded which). This chain links TRBV28 with TRBJ2-3, with TRBD2 identical over 10 bases. Sequencing used blood, either unsorted or a sorted T cell fraction (not recorded which). The CDR3 DNA is TGTGCCAGCAGTCTGGATCTAGCGGGAGCGCCAGATACGCAGTATTTT. The encoded protein is CASSLDLAGAPDTQYF.